This T cell receptor beta chain was sequenced in a study of T cell repertoires in cytomegalovirus infection. Across the whole study: Shared public TCR beta signatures pointed to both CMV infection and a matching HLA type. Findings of the study overall: Across the ex vivo response, the dominant clonotypes were HLA-C-restricted CMV-specific TCR beta clonotypes. Cumulative public TCR beta family frequency identified carriers of CMV plus the relevant HLA.

A remark on this clonotype: What it binds is unknown.

MiXCR was run by TCRdb on the reads, yielding one entry per CDR3 protein. The sample has approximately 700,000 distinct CDR3 sequences; about a third are singletons. The sequence was obtained from a human donor in good health (CMV status not recorded). Some clones in this sample may be carry-over from other donors' samples. Sequencing was done on a sample of PBMCs.

The CDR3: CATSEGINQPQHF. In nucleotides, the CDR3 is TGTGCCACCAGTGAGGGTATCAATCAGCCCCAGCATTTT. This chain connects TRBV24-1 to TRBJ1-5; D unresolved. Looked up from germline, CDR1 is KGHDR and CDR2 is SFDVKD. This CDR3 has 13 amino acids. V shed 4 bases and J shed 3 bases, with 6 bases lying between them.